Detailed here is one T cell receptor (beta chain). The data are from a study of cytomegalovirus exposure and HLA in healthy donors. The PCR contained 60 Vbeta and 13 Jbeta primers. This table comes from immunoSEQ multiplex PCR, and its TCRdb copy is limited to in-frame clones, with some not included. The sample lists 130,000 to 150,000 clones, about 80% occurring once. Germline CDR1 MDHEN, CDR2 SYDVKM. The V and J ends lost 5 bases and 6 bases, in that order; junction bases with no gene match: 8. This CDR3 has 14 residues. Sequencing was performed on PBMCs. This chain joins TRBV28 and TRBJ2-3; 7 bases agree with TRBD1. The sequence derives from a woman aged 18-35 years in good health and CMV-seropositive. The CDR3 bases are TGTGCCAGCAGTCGACAGGGCGTAATCGATACGCAGTATTTT. The encoded protein is CASSRQGVIDTQYF.